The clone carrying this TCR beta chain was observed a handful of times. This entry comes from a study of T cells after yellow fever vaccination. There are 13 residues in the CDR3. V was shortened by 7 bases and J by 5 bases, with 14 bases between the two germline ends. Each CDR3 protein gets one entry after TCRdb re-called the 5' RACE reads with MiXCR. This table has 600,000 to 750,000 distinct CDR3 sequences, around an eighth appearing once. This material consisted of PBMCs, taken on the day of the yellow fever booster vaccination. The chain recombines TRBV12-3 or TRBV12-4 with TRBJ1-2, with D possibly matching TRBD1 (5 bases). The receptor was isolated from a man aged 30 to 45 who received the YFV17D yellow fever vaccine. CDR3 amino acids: CASTFRGLYGYTF. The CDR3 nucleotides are TGTGCCAGCACCTTTCGGGGCCTATATGGCTACACCTTC.